The sequence of this TCR beta chain was determined in a study of shared clonotypes between healthy human individuals. Every immunoSEQ plate was one replicate of a subset's evenly spread DNA. This table comes from immunoSEQ multiplex PCR, and its TCRdb copy is limited to in-frame clones, with some not included. The sample comprises almost 700,000 clones, roughly 94% of which are singletons, and approximately 22% rests with the top ten. The CDR3 covers 12 residues. V lost 5 bases to trimming and J lost 5 bases, with 9 bases between them. The germline CDR1 and CDR2 sequences are MNHEY and SMNVEV (reference sequence). The naive CD8 fraction comprised CD45RO-negative cells positively selected for CCR7 and excluded terminally differentiated effector memory CD45RA+ cells.

This chain links TRBV27 with TRBJ1-2; D perhaps matches TRBD1 (5 bases). Source material: naive CD8+ T cells sorted from blood. The TCR originated in a man aged 25 to 40 in good health. The CDR3 nucleotides are TGTGCCAGCAGTCCAGGGAGGTATGGCTACACCTTC. Translating it yields CASSPGRYGYTF.